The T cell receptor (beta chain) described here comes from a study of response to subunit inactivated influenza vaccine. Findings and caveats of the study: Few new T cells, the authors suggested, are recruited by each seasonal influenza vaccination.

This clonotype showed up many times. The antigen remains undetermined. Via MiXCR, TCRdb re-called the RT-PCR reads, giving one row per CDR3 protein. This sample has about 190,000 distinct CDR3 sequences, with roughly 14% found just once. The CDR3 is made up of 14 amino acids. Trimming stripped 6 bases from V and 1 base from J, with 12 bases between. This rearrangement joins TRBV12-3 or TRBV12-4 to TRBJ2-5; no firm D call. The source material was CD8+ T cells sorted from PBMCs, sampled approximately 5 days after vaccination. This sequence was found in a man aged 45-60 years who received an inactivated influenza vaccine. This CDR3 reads CASSHDMAQETQYF. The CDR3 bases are TGTGCCAGCAGCCATGATATGGCCCAAGAGACCCAGTACTTC.